What follows is one T cell receptor beta chain and its context. The data were taken from a study of blood T cell repertoires in COVID-19. The wider study: Sample material is recorded as cDNA or gDNA derived from T cells, B-cell-depleted T cells, or PBMCs.

V lost 4 bases to trimming and J lost 7 bases, with 16 bases between them. Germline assignment: CDR1 SGHTA and CDR2 FQGNSA. CDR3 length: 15 amino acids. Source study methods: Reference gene primer amplification yielded estimated nucleated cell counts. Sequenced by immunoSEQ multiplex PCR; TCRdb stores in-frame clones only, minus some. The D gene and trimming were derived from the DNA, and the V and J assignments and clone size from that table. The sample shows about 62,000 clones, roughly nine tenths of them seen only once. What was sequenced was peripheral blood. The sequence was collected from a woman in her sixties or seventies with COVID-19, enrolled during active disease. The V and J genes are TRBV7-2 and TRBJ1-4, with D tentatively TRBD1 (6 bases). DNA of the CDR3: TGTGCCAGCAGCTCCGACTGGGGGCGCAGTGAAAAACTGTTTTTT. This encodes CASSSDWGRSEKLFF.